The 8 T cell receptor beta chains below all came from one sample that was sequenced in a study of tumor-infiltrating lymphocytes in primary liver carcinoma. Co-extraction yielded RNA and DNA from around 20-30 mg of unsorted bulk tissue. With approximately 500 ng total RNA as template and a constant-region primer, TCR beta cDNA was made. Library construction for TCR beta comprised three nested multiplex PCR rounds performed with slightly modified ARM-PCR. Amplification in the first two PCR rounds was performed using TRBV1-TRBV30 forward primers and a C-beta reverse primer for 9 to 11 cycles each. TCRdb re-called the multiplex PCR reads with MiXCR, one entry per CDR3 protein. The sample consists of around 120,000 distinct CDR3 sequences, 65% of them appearing once. Sequencing was performed on liver tumor tissue from sampling region 1. Regarding subset: tumor region T1, superior pole. These receptors were taken from a woman aged 60-75 years with primary liver carcinoma and hepatitis B virus infection.

The chain combines TRBV11-3 with TRBJ2-1; D is perhaps TRBD2 (6 bases). The CDR3 extends over 18 amino acids. CDR1 is SGHNT and CDR2 is YENEEA in the germline V gene. V lost 1 base and J 2 bases, leaving 18 bases between the germline ends. CDR3 sequence reads: CASSLVGSSGQTYNEQFF. The CDR3 nucleotides are TGTGCCAGCAGCTTAGTTGGAAGTAGCGGTCAAACCTACAATGAGCAGTTCTTC.

The chain recombines TRBV18 with TRBJ2-3; D call uncertain. Germline loops: CDR1 KGHSH, CDR2 LQKENI. Trimming stripped 2 bases from V and 7 bases from J, with 7 bases between. CDR3 size: 12 residues. Here the CDR3 DNA reads TGTGCCAGCTCACCAGTGGGTAATACGCAGTATTTT. As protein: CASSPVGNTQYF.

Worth noting for this clonotype: The CDR3 does not end in the conserved phenylalanine or tryptophan, so this is likely a read error. The chain carries TRBV6-6 and TRBJ1-1; D gene uncertain. Trimming cost V 7 bases and J 3 bases, with 18 bases left between them. CDR3 length equals 15 residues. The V gene's germline CDR1 is MNHNY and CDR2 SVGAGI (reference sequence). CDR3 DNA: TGTGCCAGCATCAAACCGGGCAGGTCTGACACTGAAGCTTTCTAT. Amino acids: CASIKPGRSDTEAFY.

Comments on this clonotype: A much more abundant neighbour one base away suggests this may be a read error. The chain combines TRBV12-3 or TRBV12-4 with TRBJ1-5; 9 bases line up with TRBD1. The CDR3 runs to 15 residues. In nucleotides, the CDR3 is TGTGCCAGCAGTTTAGTGGGACAGGGCGGTCAGGCCCAGCATTTT. Translated, it gives CASSLVGQGGQAQHF.

In regard to this clonotype: A much larger clone lies a single base off, so this may be a read error. The V and J genes are TRBV7-9 and TRBJ2-5; 7 nucleotides align to TRBD2. Germline V gives CDR1 SEHNR, CDR2 FQNEAQ (reference sequence). The CDR3 length is 12 residues. CDR3: CACSLLAETQYF. CDR3 sequence (DNA): TGTGCCTGCAGCTTACTAGCGGAGACCCAGTACTTC.

In the case of this clonotype: Just one base apart from a much larger clone, this may be a read error. The chain joins TRBV14 to TRBJ2-7, with 9 bases aligning to TRBD1. With V trimmed by 7 bases and J by 1 base, 5 bases remained unmatched. This CDR3 is 14 amino acids long. Germline assignment: CDR1 SGHDN and CDR2 FVKESK. The CDR3 region is CASIRDRESYEQYF. In nucleotides, the CDR3 is TGTGCCAGCATCCGGGACAGGGAGTCCTACGAGCAGTACTTC. Full variable domain (remainder filled in from reference TRBV14 and TRBJ2-7): EAGVTQFPSHSVIEKGQTVTLRCDPISGHDNLYWYRRVMGKEIKFLLHFVKESKQDESGMPNNRFLAERTGGTYSTLKVQPAELEDSGVYFCASIRDRESYEQYFGPGTRLTVT.

Comment on this clonotype: This is likely a read error, given that the CDR3 carries no conserved phenylalanine or tryptophan at its end. The V and J genes are TRBV12-3 or TRBV12-4 and TRBJ2-7, with D hard to call. Trimming removed 3 bases from V and 1 base from J, with 10 bases in between. This CDR3 is 14 amino acids long. The CDR3: CASSFSQGSYEQYS. DNA for the CDR3: TGTGCCAGCAGTTTTTCCCAAGGTTCCTACGAGCAGTACTCC.

For this clonotype: A read error may produce the germline difference seen at one junction end. The CDR3 spells CASGPWTSTDTRYF. CDR3 nucleotides: TGTGCCAGCGGGCCGTGGACTAGCACAGATACGCGGTATTTT. The V gene is TRBV11-2, the J gene TRBJ2-3; 8 bases are a match to TRBD2. The CDR3 sequence is 14 residues long. The V gene's germline CDR1 is SGHAT and CDR2 FQNNGV.